This record concerns one T cell receptor (beta chain) sequence. This entry belongs to a study of CD8+CD57+ T cells in acquired aplastic anemia. Genomic DNA served as template for TCR beta VDJ and CDR3 profiling. Via MiXCR, TCRdb re-called the reads, giving one row per CDR3 protein. The table shows some 180,000 distinct CDR3 sequences, with around 45% occurring only once. The trim removed 3 bases at V and 7 bases at J, leaving 8 bases unmatched. Germline CDR1 KGHDR, CDR2 SFDVKD. The length of the CDR3 is 15 residues. The chain uses TRBV24-1 and TRBJ2-7, with 10 bases identical to TRBD2. This clonotype was obtained from a human donor in good health. Source material: sorted CD4+, CD8+, or CD8+CD57+ T cells (not recorded which) from PBMCs. The CDR3 sequence: CATSDRAGGPREQYF. The CDR3 DNA is TGTGCCACCAGTGATAGAGCGGGAGGGCCACGGGAGCAGTACTTC.